The 10 T cell receptor beta chains listed next were all sequenced from one sample in a study of T cells in localized non-small cell lung cancer. Data came from immunoSEQ multiplex PCR; TCRdb stores just in-frame clones and leaves some out. The top ten hold 13% to 15% of the sample, which has around 1,400 clones, nearly 20% seen once. This material consisted of normal lung tissue next to the tumor, taken before any cancer treatment. The receptors shown here come from a woman aged 40-69 years with stage II lung adenocarcinoma.

This clone was found a few times. The chain has TRBV19 and TRBJ2-7, with unresolved D. This CDR3 spans 13 amino acids. The V end was cut by 4 bases, the J end by 2 bases, with 9 bases between. Germline loops: CDR1 LNHDA, CDR2 SQIVND (reference sequence). As DNA, the CDR3 is TGTGCCAGTAGTAAAGGAAAAGCCTACGAGCAGTACTTC. Its protein product is CASSKGKAYEQYF.

The rearrangement uses TRBV9 and TRBJ1-1; 9 bases match TRBD1. Germline CDR1 is SGDLS and CDR2 is YYNGEE. Unmatched junction bases numbered 8, after V lost 4 bases and J lost 4 bases. The CDR3 extends over 15 amino acids. In DNA, the CDR3 is TGTGCCAGCAGCCCCCACAGGGGGCAGGGCACTGAAGCTTTCTTT. Translated, it gives CASSPHRGQGTEAFF.

The V and J genes are TRBV19 and TRBJ1-5; no firm D call. The germline V gene has CDR1 LNHDA and CDR2 SQIVND (reference sequence). The V gene lost 1 base and the J gene lost 4 bases, with 8 bases spanning the gap. The CDR3 length is 14 residues. The CDR3 DNA follows: TGTGCCAGTAGTATAGTCCCAGGTAATCAGCCCCAGCATTTT. This encodes CASSIVPGNQPQHF.

This clone has more than one count but fewer than ten. The J gene is TRBJ2-3, the V gene TRBV6-8; tentatively, D is TRBD1 (5 bases). CDR1 is MNHGY, CDR2 SAAAGT, per germline. CDR3 length: 17 amino acids. Between the trimmed V and J ends, which lost 7 bases and 2 bases, there was a span of 22 bases. The CDR3 nucleotides are TGTGCCAGCACCCCCTCAAGGCCCGGACATTCCACAGATACGCAGTATTTT. Its translation: CASTPSRPGHSTDTQYF.

This clone has just a few counts. This rearrangement joins TRBV6-8 to TRBJ1-1; TRBD1 agrees at 12 bases. The CDR3 is made up of 19 amino acids. The germline V gene encodes CDR1 MNHGY and CDR2 SAAAGT. The ends lost 2 bases at V and 2 bases at J; junction bases unmatched: 12. CDR3 nucleotides: TGTGCCAGCAGTTACGCCCCTCCGGGACAGGGGGCGGGAAACACTGAAGCTTTCTTT. Translation: CASSYAPPGQGAGNTEAFF.

This clone turned up a few times. The rearrangement uses TRBV4-1 and TRBJ2-2; D not resolved. This CDR3 has 13 residues. The V and J ends lost 0 bases and 2 bases respectively, with 1 base between them. Germline V gene lookup returns CDR1 MGHRA and CDR2 YSYEKL. As DNA, the CDR3 is TGCGCCAGCAGCCAAGACAACACCGGGGAGCTGTTTTTT. This sequence encodes CASSQDNTGELFF.

This clone is labeled as medium-sized. The chain employs TRBV9 and TRBJ2-6; D is perhaps TRBD2 (6 bases). The germline CDR1 and CDR2 sequences are SGDLS and YYNGEE. There are 17 residues in the CDR3. V lost 5 bases, J lost 0 bases, and 15 bases lay in between. The CDR3 sequence is CASSVPGLSSGANVLTF. Written as DNA, the CDR3 is TGTGCCAGCAGTGTTCCGGGACTGAGCTCTGGGGCCAACGTCCTGACTTTC. The full variable domain, completed using reference TRBV9 and TRBJ2-6, is DSGVTQTPKHLITATGQRVTLRCSPRSGDLSVYWYQQSLDQGLQFLIQYYNGEERAKGNILERFSAQQFPDLHSELNLSSLELGDSALYFCASSVPGLSSGANVLTFGAGSRLTVL.

This clone was observed a handful of times. This chain links TRBV6-8 with TRBJ2-1, with TRBD2 identical over 11 bases. The CDR3 is 15 amino acids. The V segment lost 7 bases and the J segment 5 bases; nucleotides outside the gene matches: 7. In germline, CDR1 is MNHGY, CDR2 SAAAGT. The CDR3 DNA follows: TGTGCCAGCACCCTCGGGACTAGCGGTAACAATGAGCAGTTCTTC. The encoded protein is CASTLGTSGNNEQFF.

The V call is TRBV11-3, the J call TRBJ1-3; D possibly corresponds to TRBD1 (6 bases). V lost 5 bases and J lost 7, with 18 bases in between. Germline CDR1 reads SGHNT; CDR2 reads YENEEA. The CDR3 has 15 amino acids. CDR3 nucleotides: TGTGCCAGCAGCCCGGAGGGGGGAATTCTTAACACCATATATTTT. It yields the protein CASSPEGGILNTIYF.

This clone has more than one count but fewer than ten. CDR3 bases: TGTGCCAGCAGTTTGTTGGGGGAGGTCACAGATACGCAGTATTTT. It encodes CASSLLGEVTDTQYF. This chain uses TRBV28 with TRBJ2-3, with D tentatively TRBD2 (6 bases). Germline values: CDR1 MDHEN, CDR2 SYDVKM. Trimming took 3 bases from V and 2 from J, leaving 12 bases between them. The CDR3 is 15 amino acids.